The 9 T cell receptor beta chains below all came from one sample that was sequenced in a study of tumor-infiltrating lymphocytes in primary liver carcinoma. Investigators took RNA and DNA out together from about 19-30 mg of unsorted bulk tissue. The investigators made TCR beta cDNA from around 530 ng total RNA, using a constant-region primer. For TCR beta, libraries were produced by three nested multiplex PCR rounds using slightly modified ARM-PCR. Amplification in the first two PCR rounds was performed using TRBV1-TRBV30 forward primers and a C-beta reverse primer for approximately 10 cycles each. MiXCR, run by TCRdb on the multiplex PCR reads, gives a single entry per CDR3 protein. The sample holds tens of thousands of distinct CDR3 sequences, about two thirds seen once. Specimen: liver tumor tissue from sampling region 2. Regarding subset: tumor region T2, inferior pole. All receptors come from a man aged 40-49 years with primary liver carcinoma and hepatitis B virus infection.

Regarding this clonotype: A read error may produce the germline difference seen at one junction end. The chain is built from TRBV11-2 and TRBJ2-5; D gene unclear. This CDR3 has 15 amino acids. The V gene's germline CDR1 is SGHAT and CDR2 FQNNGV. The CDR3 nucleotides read TGTGCCAGCAGCCCCGTCGGGCTAGTCCCAGAGACCCGGTATTTC. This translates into CASSPVGLVPETRYF.

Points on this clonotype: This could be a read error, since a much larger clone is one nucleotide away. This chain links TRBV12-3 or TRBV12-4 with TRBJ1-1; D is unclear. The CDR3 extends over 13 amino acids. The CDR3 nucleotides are TGTGCCAGCAGGATTCGAATTAACATTGAAGCTTTCTTT. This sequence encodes CASRIRINIEAFF.

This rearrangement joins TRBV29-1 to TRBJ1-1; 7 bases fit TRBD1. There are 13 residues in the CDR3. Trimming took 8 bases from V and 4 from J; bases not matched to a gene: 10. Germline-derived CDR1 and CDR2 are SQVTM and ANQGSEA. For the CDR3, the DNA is TGCAGCACTGGGGACAGTCGAGGCACTGAAGCTTTCTTT. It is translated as CSTGDSRGTEAFF. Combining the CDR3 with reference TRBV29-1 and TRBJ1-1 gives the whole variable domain SAVISQKPSRDICQRGTSLTIQCQVDSQVTMMFWYRQQPGQSLTLIATANQGSEATYESGFVIDKFPISRPNLTFSTLTVSNMSPEDSSIYLCSTGDSRGTEAFFGQGTRLTVV.

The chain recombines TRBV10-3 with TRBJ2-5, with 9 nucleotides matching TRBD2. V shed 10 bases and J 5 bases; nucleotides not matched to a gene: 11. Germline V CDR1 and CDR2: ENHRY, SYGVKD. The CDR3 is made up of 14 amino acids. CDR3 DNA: TGTGCCACCGTGTCAGGACTAGCGATGGAGACCCAGTACTTC. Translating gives CATVSGLAMETQYF.

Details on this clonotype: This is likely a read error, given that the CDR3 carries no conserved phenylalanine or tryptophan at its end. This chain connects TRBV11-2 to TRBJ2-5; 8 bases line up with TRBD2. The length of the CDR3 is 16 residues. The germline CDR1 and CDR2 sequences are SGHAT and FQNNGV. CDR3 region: CANSQTPGGGKETQYY. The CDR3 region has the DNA TGTGCTAACAGTCAAACTCCTGGCGGGGGGAAAGAGACCCAGTACTAC.

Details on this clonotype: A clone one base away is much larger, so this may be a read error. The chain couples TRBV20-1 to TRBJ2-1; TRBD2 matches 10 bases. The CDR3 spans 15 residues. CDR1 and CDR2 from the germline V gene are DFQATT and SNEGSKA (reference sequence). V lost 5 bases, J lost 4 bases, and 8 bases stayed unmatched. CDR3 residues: CSAGPSGSHYNEQFF. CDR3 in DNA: TGCAGTGCTGGACCTAGCGGGAGTCATTACAATGAGCAGTTCTTC.

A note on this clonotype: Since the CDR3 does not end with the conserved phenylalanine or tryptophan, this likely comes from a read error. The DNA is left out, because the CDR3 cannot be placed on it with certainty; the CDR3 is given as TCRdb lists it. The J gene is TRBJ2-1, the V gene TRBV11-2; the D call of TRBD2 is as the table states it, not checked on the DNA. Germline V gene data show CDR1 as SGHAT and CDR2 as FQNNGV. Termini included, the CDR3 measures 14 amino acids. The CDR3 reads CASRLYRLVSERFL.

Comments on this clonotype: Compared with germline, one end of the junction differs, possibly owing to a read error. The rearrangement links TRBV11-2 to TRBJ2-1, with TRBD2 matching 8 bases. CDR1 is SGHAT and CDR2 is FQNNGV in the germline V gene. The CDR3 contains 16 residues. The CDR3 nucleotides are TGTGCCAGCAGCTTAGATCTCTTAGCGGGAATGAATGAGCCGTTCTTC. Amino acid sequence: CASSLDLLAGMNEPFF.

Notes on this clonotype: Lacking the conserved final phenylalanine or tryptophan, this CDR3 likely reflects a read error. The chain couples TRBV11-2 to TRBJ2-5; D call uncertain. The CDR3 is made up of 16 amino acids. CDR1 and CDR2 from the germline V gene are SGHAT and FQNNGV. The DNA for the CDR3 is TGTGCCAGCAGCCAAACTCCTGGCATGGGGAAAGAGAGCCAGTACTTA. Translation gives CASSQTPGMGKESQYL.